This is a list of T cell receptor beta chains from one sample in a study of blood T cell repertoires in COVID-19. Assay used: immunoSEQ multiplex PCR; TCRdb lists only in-frame clones, some missing. The data show under 200,000 clones, 90% seen once. The sample was peripheral blood. All receptors come from a man aged 45 to 65 with acute or convalescent COVID-19. The CDR3 runs from the conserved cysteine through the conserved F or W. Each record gives: CDR3 DNA, CDR3 protein, J gene, D gene, V gene, CDR3 length, clone size. The D gene is left open where the match is weak. The size of a clone is reported for some rows only, either as once, few or many, or as a class for expanded clones.

cdr3_nt: TGTGCCAGCCGCGATATAGAGCGGGGGCACCAAGAGACCCAGTACTTC
cdr3_aa: CASRDIERGHQETQYF
j_call: TRBJ2-5
d_call: TRBD2
v_call: TRBV7-2
cdr3_length: 16
clone_size: -

cdr3_nt: TGTGCCATCAGTGAGCGGTATGAAGCTTTCTTT
cdr3_aa: CAISERYEAFF
j_call: TRBJ1-1
d_call: -
v_call: TRBV10-3
cdr3_length: 11
clone_size: -

cdr3_nt: TGCGCCAGCAGCCAACTAGGACTAGCCGGTCGGGGCACAGATACGCAGTATTTT
cdr3_aa: CASSQLGLAGRGTDTQYF
j_call: TRBJ2-3
d_call: TRBD2
v_call: TRBV4-1
cdr3_length: 18
clone_size: -

cdr3_nt: TGCGCCAGCAGCCAAGATCGTAGTGGGGGCGGGAGCAATCAGCCCCAGCATTTT
cdr3_aa: CASSQDRSGGGSNQPQHF
j_call: TRBJ1-5
d_call: -
v_call: TRBV4-3
cdr3_length: 18
clone_size: -

cdr3_nt: TGTGCCAGCAGTGACTCGATAGAGGTAGACTCGTCCTATGGAGGCTACACCTTC
cdr3_aa: CASSDSIEVDSSYGGYTF
j_call: TRBJ1-2
d_call: -
v_call: TRBV6-4
cdr3_length: 18
clone_size: -

cdr3_nt: TGTGCCAGCAGCGGTTCAGCGGGACCCCCATACGGCAATGAGCAGTTCTTC
cdr3_aa: CASSGSAGPPYGNEQFF
j_call: TRBJ2-1
d_call: TRBD2
v_call: TRBV7-6
cdr3_length: 17
clone_size: -

cdr3_nt: TGTGCCACCAGTGCACTAGATAGCACAGATACGCAGTATTTT
cdr3_aa: CATSALDSTDTQYF
j_call: TRBJ2-3
d_call: -
v_call: TRBV24-1
cdr3_length: 14
clone_size: -

cdr3_nt: TGTGCCAGTAGTTGGACGGGGTTTGGGGATAGCAATCAGCCCCAGCATTTT
cdr3_aa: CASSWTGFGDSNQPQHF
j_call: TRBJ1-5
d_call: -
v_call: TRBV19
cdr3_length: 17
clone_size: -

cdr3_nt: TGTGCCAGCAGCCTACAGGGAGACACTGAAGCTTTCTTT
cdr3_aa: CASSLQGDTEAFF
j_call: TRBJ1-1
d_call: -
v_call: TRBV7-2
cdr3_length: 13
clone_size: -

cdr3_nt: TGTGCCAGCAGTGTCGGCCGACAGGGTGGGGTCACTGAAGCTTTCTTT
cdr3_aa: CASSVGRQGGVTEAFF
j_call: TRBJ1-1
d_call: TRBD1
v_call: TRBV6-1
cdr3_length: 16
clone_size: -

cdr3_nt: TGTGCCATCAGTGACAGGGGGCGGGAGCAGTACTTC
cdr3_aa: CAISDRGREQYF
j_call: TRBJ2-7
d_call: TRBD1
v_call: TRBV10-3
cdr3_length: 12
clone_size: -

cdr3_nt: TGTGCCAGCAGCTTAGACCCGGCAGGGGGGACTGAAGCTTTCTTT
cdr3_aa: CASSLDPAGGTEAFF
j_call: TRBJ1-1
d_call: TRBD1
v_call: TRBV7-6
cdr3_length: 15
clone_size: -

cdr3_nt: TGTGCCAGCAGCTTAGGAGGAAACATTCAGTACTTC
cdr3_aa: CASSLGGNIQYF
j_call: TRBJ2-4
d_call: -
v_call: TRBV7-9
cdr3_length: 12
clone_size: -

cdr3_nt: TGTGCCAGCAGCCACTACCCCCCGGAGGGAAACACTGAAGCTTTCTTT
cdr3_aa: CASSHYPPEGNTEAFF
j_call: TRBJ1-1
d_call: -
v_call: TRBV11-2
cdr3_length: 16
clone_size: -

cdr3_nt: TGTGCCAGCAGTAGAGGGGGTGGAAGCAATCAGCCCCAGCATTTT
cdr3_aa: CASSRGGGSNQPQHF
j_call: TRBJ1-5
d_call: -
v_call: TRBV6-5
cdr3_length: 15
clone_size: -

cdr3_nt: TGCAGCGTTGTAAGCTCCACCTACGAGCAGTACTTC
cdr3_aa: CSVVSSTYEQYF
j_call: TRBJ2-7
d_call: -
v_call: TRBV29-1
cdr3_length: 12
clone_size: -

cdr3_nt: TGTGCCAGCAAGGTGGGCCTCTATAATTCACCCCTCCACTTT
cdr3_aa: CASKVGLYNSPLHF
j_call: TRBJ1-6
d_call: -
v_call: TRBV6-6
cdr3_length: 14
clone_size: -

cdr3_nt: TGCGCCAGCAGTGCGACAGGACGCGGAAAACTGTTTTTT
cdr3_aa: CASSATGRGKLFF
j_call: TRBJ1-4
d_call: -
v_call: TRBV10-1
cdr3_length: 13
clone_size: -

cdr3_nt: TGTGCCAGCAGCTTGGCGCCGGTATCTCCCAATGAGCAGTTCTTC
cdr3_aa: CASSLAPVSPNEQFF
j_call: TRBJ2-1
d_call: -
v_call: TRBV5-5
cdr3_length: 15
clone_size: -

cdr3_nt: TGTGCCAGCAGTTCCTCTAGCGGGGGGATAGCGAACACCGGGGAGCTGTTTTTT
cdr3_aa: CASSSSSGGIANTGELFF
j_call: TRBJ2-2
d_call: TRBD2
v_call: TRBV9
cdr3_length: 18
clone_size: -

cdr3_nt: TGTGCCAGCAGCTTATCGGCAGGGGAGAACACTGAAGCTTTCTTT
cdr3_aa: CASSLSAGENTEAFF
j_call: TRBJ1-1
d_call: -
v_call: TRBV7-9
cdr3_length: 15
clone_size: -

cdr3_nt: TGTGCCAGCAGTGAATATGGAGGGCCCCAGCATTTT
cdr3_aa: CASSEYGGPQHF
j_call: TRBJ1-5
d_call: -
v_call: TRBV2
cdr3_length: 12
clone_size: -

cdr3_nt: TGTGCCAGCAGTTTTGGGGGCGGGTTCATGCAGTACTTC
cdr3_aa: CASSFGGGFMQYF
j_call: TRBJ2-7
d_call: -
v_call: TRBV28
cdr3_length: 13
clone_size: -

cdr3_nt: TGCGCCAGCAGCCCCGTCGGGGGAGGGCTTAATTCACCCCTCCACTTT
cdr3_aa: CASSPVGGGLNSPLHF
j_call: TRBJ1-6
d_call: -
v_call: TRBV5-1
cdr3_length: 16
clone_size: -

cdr3_nt: TGTGCCAGCAGCGCCCGGGACAAGCCTTACAATGAGCAGTTCTTC
cdr3_aa: CASSARDKPYNEQFF
j_call: TRBJ2-1
d_call: -
v_call: TRBV7-9
cdr3_length: 15
clone_size: -

cdr3_nt: TGTGCCAGCAGTGAGTACGGCGGGAGTAGTTATGAGCAGTTCTTC
cdr3_aa: CASSEYGGSSYEQFF
j_call: TRBJ2-1
d_call: TRBD2
v_call: TRBV6-1
cdr3_length: 15
clone_size: -

cdr3_nt: TGTGCCAGCAGCTCGGAACGGACTTCCAATGAGCAGTTCTTC
cdr3_aa: CASSSERTSNEQFF
j_call: TRBJ2-1
d_call: -
v_call: TRBV7-2
cdr3_length: 14
clone_size: -

cdr3_nt: TGCAGCGTGGGCCGGGGTTACAATGAGCAGTTCTTC
cdr3_aa: CSVGRGYNEQFF
j_call: TRBJ2-1
d_call: -
v_call: TRBV29-1
cdr3_length: 12
clone_size: -

cdr3_nt: TGTGCCAGCAGTTACTCGCGACAGAGCAAAGAGACCCAGTACTTC
cdr3_aa: CASSYSRQSKETQYF
j_call: TRBJ2-5
d_call: -
v_call: TRBV6-6
cdr3_length: 15
clone_size: -

cdr3_nt: TGCAGTGCTAGTAAAGGGGATGGCTACACCTTC
cdr3_aa: CSASKGDGYTF
j_call: TRBJ1-2
d_call: -
v_call: TRBV20-1
cdr3_length: 11
clone_size: few

cdr3_nt: TGTGCCAGCGAGCAGGGTTCTCTAGAGACCCAGTACTTC
cdr3_aa: CASEQGSLETQYF
j_call: TRBJ2-5
d_call: -
v_call: TRBV6-5
cdr3_length: 13
clone_size: -

cdr3_nt: TGCGCCAGCACCGGGAATCTTGGTGGCAATGAGCAGTTCTTC
cdr3_aa: CASTGNLGGNEQFF
j_call: TRBJ2-1
d_call: -
v_call: TRBV10-2
cdr3_length: 14
clone_size: once

cdr3_nt: TGTGCCAGCAGTGGACAGGGGATACCAGATACGCAGTATTTT
cdr3_aa: CASSGQGIPDTQYF
j_call: TRBJ2-3
d_call: TRBD1
v_call: TRBV13
cdr3_length: 14
clone_size: -

cdr3_nt: TGTGCCAGCAGCCGGGCACTAGCGGGGGCCGGGGAGACCCAGTACTTC
cdr3_aa: CASSRALAGAGETQYF
j_call: TRBJ2-5
d_call: TRBD2
v_call: TRBV7-2
cdr3_length: 16
clone_size: -

cdr3_nt: TGTGCCAGCAGCTTAGTTTCGGAGGGAGCTTTCTTT
cdr3_aa: CASSLVSEGAFF
j_call: TRBJ1-1
d_call: -
v_call: TRBV7-9
cdr3_length: 12
clone_size: -

cdr3_nt: TGTGCCTGGAGTCTGCGGAGGGACACTGAAGCTTTCTTT
cdr3_aa: CAWSLRRDTEAFF
j_call: TRBJ1-1
d_call: -
v_call: TRBV30
cdr3_length: 13
clone_size: -

cdr3_nt: TGTGCCAGCAGCGTAGGGACAGGGCTGGAAAAACTGTTTTTT
cdr3_aa: CASSVGTGLEKLFF
j_call: TRBJ1-4
d_call: TRBD1
v_call: TRBV9
cdr3_length: 14
clone_size: -

cdr3_nt: TGTGCCAGCAGCGTCCTACCAGCGGGGCGCTCTGGGGCCAACGTCCTGACTTTC
cdr3_aa: CASSVLPAGRSGANVLTF
j_call: TRBJ2-6
d_call: TRBD2
v_call: TRBV9
cdr3_length: 18
clone_size: -

cdr3_nt: TGTGCCATCAGACCCGGGACAGGGAACACTGAAGCTTTCTTT
cdr3_aa: CAIRPGTGNTEAFF
j_call: TRBJ1-1
d_call: TRBD1
v_call: TRBV10-3
cdr3_length: 14
clone_size: once

cdr3_nt: TGTGCCAGCAGCTACCGGTCCCCCGAAGCTTTCTTT
cdr3_aa: CASSYRSPEAFF
j_call: TRBJ1-1
d_call: -
v_call: TRBV11-2
cdr3_length: 12
clone_size: -

cdr3_nt: TGCGCCAGCAGCCCCTGGACCCGGGCGGGGTACGAGCAGTACTTC
cdr3_aa: CASSPWTRAGYEQYF
j_call: TRBJ2-7
d_call: -
v_call: TRBV5-1
cdr3_length: 15
clone_size: -

cdr3_nt: TGTGCCATCAGTGACTCCAGGGGAGTAAACGAGCAGTACTTC
cdr3_aa: CAISDSRGVNEQYF
j_call: TRBJ2-7
d_call: -
v_call: TRBV10-3
cdr3_length: 14
clone_size: -

cdr3_nt: TGTGCCAGCAGCCAAGAAGTAGGGAGAGGTTCACCCCTCCACTTT
cdr3_aa: CASSQEVGRGSPLHF
j_call: TRBJ1-6
d_call: -
v_call: TRBV3-1/TRBV3-2
cdr3_length: 15
clone_size: -

cdr3_nt: TGTGCCAGCTCACCTCGGGCAGGGGGCGACTATGGCTACACCTTC
cdr3_aa: CASSPRAGGDYGYTF
j_call: TRBJ1-2
d_call: TRBD1
v_call: TRBV18
cdr3_length: 15
clone_size: -

cdr3_nt: TGTGCCAGCAGTCATCTACAGGGTAGCAATCAGCCCCAGCATTTT
cdr3_aa: CASSHLQGSNQPQHF
j_call: TRBJ1-5
d_call: -
v_call: TRBV6-5
cdr3_length: 15
clone_size: few

cdr3_nt: TGTGCCAGCACCCTGGGGAGCCCTAGCACAGATACGCAGTATTTT
cdr3_aa: CASTLGSPSTDTQYF
j_call: TRBJ2-3
d_call: -
v_call: TRBV5-4
cdr3_length: 15
clone_size: -

cdr3_nt: TGTGCCAGCAGCCTGACTGGGGCGGATACGCAGTATTTT
cdr3_aa: CASSLTGADTQYF
j_call: TRBJ2-3
d_call: -
v_call: TRBV27
cdr3_length: 13
clone_size: -

cdr3_nt: TGTGCCAGCAGCTTAGTCCCGGGACAGGGGTTGCAGGCTTTCTTT
cdr3_aa: CASSLVPGQGLQAFF
j_call: TRBJ1-1
d_call: TRBD1
v_call: TRBV5-5
cdr3_length: 15
clone_size: -

cdr3_nt: TGTGCCTGGAATGAACTGACCGGGGAGCTGTTTTTT
cdr3_aa: CAWNELTGELFF
j_call: TRBJ2-2
d_call: -
v_call: TRBV30
cdr3_length: 12
clone_size: -

cdr3_nt: TGTGCCATCAGTGTTGGGCAGGGGGCGAGCTATGAGCAGTTCTTC
cdr3_aa: CAISVGQGASYEQFF
j_call: TRBJ2-1
d_call: TRBD1
v_call: TRBV10-3
cdr3_length: 15
clone_size: -

cdr3_nt: TGTGCCAGCAGCCACTCCGGGACAGGGGGATCGGTTTTCACAGATACGCAGTATTTT
cdr3_aa: CASSHSGTGGSVFTDTQYF
j_call: TRBJ2-3
d_call: TRBD1
v_call: TRBV14
cdr3_length: 19
clone_size: -

cdr3_nt: TGTGCCACCAGCAGGGGGGGTACAGTCAATCAGCCCCAGCATTTT
cdr3_aa: CATSRGGTVNQPQHF
j_call: TRBJ1-5
d_call: -
v_call: TRBV15
cdr3_length: 15
clone_size: -

cdr3_nt: TGTGCCAGCAGCTTAGTTGGGGCGCCTCGCAATGGCTACACCTTC
cdr3_aa: CASSLVGAPRNGYTF
j_call: TRBJ1-2
d_call: -
v_call: TRBV11-2
cdr3_length: 15
clone_size: -